Listed below are T cell receptor beta chains from one sample, sequenced in a study of blood T cell repertoires in COVID-19. Assay used: immunoSEQ multiplex PCR; TCRdb lists only in-frame clones, some missing. The table has more than 75,000 clones, approximately 90% seen once; the top ten hold 4.8%. Sequencing input: peripheral blood. Receptors were obtained from a woman of 80 years or more with active COVID-19. Each CDR3 is given with its conserved first and last residue.

v_call	j_call	cdr3_aa
TRBV19	TRBJ1-3	CASSIQGAGNTIYF
TRBV27	TRBJ2-3	CASRDYRAGRDTQYF
TRBV18	TRBJ2-1	CASSLGQGAGNEQFF
TRBV28	TRBJ2-7	CASRTSGRGYEQYF
TRBV27	TRBJ2-1	CASSLQGPTYNEQFF
TRBV7-2	TRBJ2-1	CASSLRDRGGNEQFF
TRBV5-6	TRBJ2-2	CASSSLGGEPGELFF
TRBV29-1	TRBJ1-3	CSAQRQGTNTIYF
TRBV11-2	TRBJ1-1	CASSRGGYLNTEAFF
TRBV9	TRBJ2-1	CASRGQGIDEQFF
TRBV3-1/TRBV3-2	TRBJ1-4	CASRLQGNNEKLFF
TRBV28	TRBJ2-7	CASSSPGLAGYEQYF
TRBV5-4	TRBJ2-1	CASSFRARGNEQFF
TRBV5-4	TRBJ2-3	CASSLVQADTQYF
TRBV2	TRBJ2-5	CASSARQGGGETQYF
TRBV12-3/TRBV12-4	TRBJ1-1	CASRISGRGFFF
TRBV23-1	TRBJ2-7	CASSQSKASEQYF
TRBV7-9	TRBJ1-5	CASSRGGGNQPQHF
TRBV5-4	TRBJ2-3	CASRVGGWTDTQYF
TRBV7-2	TRBJ2-5	CASSGKTGAGETQYF
TRBV10-3	TRBJ2-7	CAARTSGSSYEQYF
TRBV9	TRBJ1-4	CASSLQGSPTGEKLFF
TRBV27	TRBJ2-7	CASSSGRNSYEQYF
TRBV29-1	TRBJ2-1	CSASESSYNEQFF